This T cell receptor (beta chain) was found in a study of blood T cell repertoires in COVID-19. Study at large: PBMCs, B-cell-depleted T cells, or T cells were the source of the cDNA or gDNA that made up the material.

TCRdb's table, derived via immunoSEQ multiplex PCR, lists solely in-frame clones and lacks some. The sample shows around 290,000 clones, 80% to 90% of them seen only once. The V segment lost 2 bases and the J segment 8 bases; nucleotides outside the gene matches: 4. Germline CDR1 is SGHRS and CDR2 is YFSETQ. The CDR3 totals 14 residues. The sequenced material came from peripheral blood. V gene TRBV5-1 combines with J gene TRBJ1-4, with 9 bases that match TRBD1. The source of this sequence is a man aged 35 to 55 with acute or convalescent COVID-19. The CDR3 protein is CASSLNRGREKLFF. The DNA for the CDR3 is TGCGCCAGCAGCTTAAACAGGGGGCGGGAAAAACTGTTTTTT.